The rows below give T cell receptor beta chains drawn from one sample of a study of beta chain features in type 1 diabetes. Profiled with immunoSEQ multiplex PCR; TCRdb holds only in-frame clones, not every one. Of around 240,000 clones in the sample, about 9.3% are singletons; the top ten hold under 0.045%. The sample consisted of naive CD4+ T cells from blood. The receptors shown here come from a young woman in good health. Both conserved end residues are part of each CDR3. D genes are given only for firm matches. The size entry is marked missing in some rows and otherwise reads once, few, many or a size class.

J	D	V	size	CDR3	DNA
TRBJ2-7	TRBD2	TRBV18	once	CASSLAGGPGEQYF	TGTGCCAGCTCTTTAGCGGGAGGGCCGGGAGAGCAGTACTTC
TRBJ2-1	TRBD2	TRBV27	few	CASSAPGTSGFGEQFF	TGTGCCAGCAGTGCCCCCGGGACTAGCGGATTTGGTGAGCAGTTCTTC
TRBJ2-7	NA	TRBV18	NA	CASSPPSETYEQYF	TGTGCCAGCTCACCACCGTCGGAGACCTACGAGCAGTACTTC
TRBJ1-2	NA	TRBV29-1	NA	CSVVGGAADGYTF	TGCAGCGTTGTTGGGGGGGCTGCTGATGGCTACACCTTC
TRBJ2-2	NA	TRBV28	NA	CASSLQGAGELFF	TGTGCCAGCAGCCTACAGGGTGCCGGGGAGCTGTTTTTT
TRBJ2-1	TRBD2	TRBV29-1	NA	CSSHRSSGVSNEQFF	TGCAGCTCCCACCGTTCTAGCGGGGTATCCAATGAGCAGTTCTTC
TRBJ2-1	TRBD1	TRBV4-2	NA	CASSPRDSNNEQFF	TGTGCCAGCAGCCCCCGGGACAGTAACAATGAGCAGTTCTTC
TRBJ2-7	TRBD2	TRBV13	few	CASSESPGTSGRHEQYF	TGTGCCAGCAGCGAGAGCCCCGGGACTAGCGGGAGACACGAGCAGTACTTC
TRBJ2-3	TRBD2	TRBV29-1	few	CSAIAGDGDTQYF	TGCAGCGCCATAGCGGGGGATGGAGATACGCAGTATTTT
TRBJ1-2	NA	TRBV11-1	few	CASSQTTTGYTF	TGTGCCAGCAGCCAAACTACTACCGGCTACACCTTC
TRBJ1-5	NA	TRBV18	few	CASSRPGGNQPQHF	TGTGCCAGCTCACGACCAGGAGGCAATCAGCCCCAGCATTTT
TRBJ2-7	TRBD2	TRBV7-9	few	CASSWTSGGTSSYEQYF	TGTGCCAGCAGCTGGACTAGCGGGGGGACCTCCTCCTACGAGCAGTACTTC
TRBJ2-1	TRBD2	TRBV10-3	few	CAISGLAGYNEQFF	TGTGCCATCAGCGGACTAGCGGGCTACAATGAGCAGTTCTTC
TRBJ1-1	NA	TRBV5-1	NA	CASSLALGENTEAFF	TGCGCCAGCAGCTTGGCCCTCGGGGAGAACACTGAAGCTTTCTTT
TRBJ1-1	NA	TRBV5-1	NA	CASSLYLPMNTEAFF	TGCGCCAGCAGCTTGTACCTACCCATGAACACTGAAGCTTTCTTT
TRBJ2-1	TRBD1	TRBV5-1	few	CASSSFPTGNMPFF	TGCGCCAGCAGCTCTTTCCCGACAGGGAACATGCCGTTCTTC
TRBJ1-2	TRBD1	TRBV18	NA	CASSPGTGGQRNGYTF	TGTGCCAGCTCACCAGGGACAGGGGGCCAGAGGAATGGCTACACCTTC
TRBJ1-2	TRBD1	TRBV5-1	few	CASSLAWQGARGYTF	TGCGCCAGCAGCTTGGCCTGGCAGGGGGCGCGTGGCTACACCTTC
TRBJ2-5	NA	TRBV7-9	NA	CASSFPGSGTVETQYF	TGTGCCAGCAGCTTCCCGGGATCAGGGACTGTAGAGACCCAGTACTTC
TRBJ1-5	TRBD1	TRBV6-5	NA	CASSYGTGGQPQHF	TGTGCCAGCAGTTACGGAACAGGGGGCCAGCCCCAGCATTTT
TRBJ2-7	NA	TRBV4-1	NA	CASSQEPGTRYYEQYF	TGCGCCAGCAGCCAAGAACCCGGGACACGATACTACGAGCAGTACTTC
TRBJ2-7	TRBD1	TRBV11-2	NA	CASSPRDRGRGGYEQYF	TGTGCCAGCAGCCCCCGGGACAGGGGGCGCGGGGGTTACGAGCAGTACTTC
TRBJ2-7	TRBD2	TRBV9	NA	CASSTPKGLAGEQYF	TGTGCCAGCAGCACCCCTAAGGGACTAGCTGGGGAGCAGTACTTC
TRBJ2-5	NA	TRBV7-7	few	CASSLVAGQYQETQYF	TGTGCCAGCAGCTTAGTGGCCGGACAGTACCAAGAGACCCAGTACTTC
TRBJ2-6	TRBD1	TRBV29-1	many	CSVSPGQSSGANVLTF	TGCAGCGTTTCTCCGGGACAGAGCTCTGGGGCCAACGTCCTGACTTTC
TRBJ2-2	TRBD2	TRBV30	NA	CAWSSGREGTGELFF	TGTGCCTGGAGTTCCGGGAGGGAAGGAACCGGGGAGCTGTTTTTT
TRBJ1-2	NA	TRBV6-5	NA	CASIPYGGGNGYTF	TGTGCCAGCATCCCATACGGGGGGGGCAATGGCTACACCTTC
TRBJ2-1	NA	TRBV11-2	few	CASSFVRQVEAEQFF	TGTGCCAGCAGCTTCGTCCGACAGGTCGAAGCTGAGCAGTTCTTC
TRBJ2-1	NA	TRBV19	NA	CASSTVSYNEQFF	TGTGCCAGTTCGACAGTGTCCTACAATGAGCAGTTCTTC
TRBJ1-3	NA	TRBV7-2	few	CASRETGSSGNTIYF	TGTGCCAGCAGAGAAACGGGTTCCTCTGGAAACACCATATATTTT
TRBJ1-2	TRBD1	TRBV2	NA	CASRRTGGPSTNGYTF	TGTGCCAGCAGGAGAACAGGGGGCCCGTCGACCAATGGCTACACCTTC
TRBJ2-4	TRBD2	TRBV11-2	NA	CASSSYQGTSGRARNIQYF	TGTGCCAGCAGCTCCTACCAGGGGACTAGCGGGAGGGCGAGAAACATTCAGTACTTC
TRBJ1-3	TRBD1	TRBV5-1	few	CASSATGDSGNTIYF	TGCGCCAGCAGCGCGACAGGGGACTCTGGAAACACCATATATTTT
TRBJ2-1	TRBD2	TRBV18	NA	CASSPPLGSGRSSYNEQFF	TGTGCCAGCTCACCTCCTCTGGGCAGCGGGAGGAGCTCCTACAATGAGCAGTTCTTC
TRBJ2-7	NA	TRBV9	few	CASSVEGQGIHEQYF	TGTGCCAGCAGCGTAGAAGGTCAGGGGATCCACGAGCAGTACTTC
TRBJ1-2	NA	TRBV18	NA	CASSPVDGNYGYTF	TGTGCCAGCTCACCGGTTGACGGGAACTATGGCTACACCTTC
TRBJ1-1	TRBD1	TRBV5-1	NA	CASSLARGRVEAFF	TGCGCCAGCAGCTTGGCAAGGGGGCGGGTTGAAGCTTTCTTT
TRBJ2-6	NA	TRBV6-5	few	CASTIRSGANVLTF	TGTGCCAGCACCATACGGTCTGGGGCCAACGTCCTGACTTTC
TRBJ2-1	NA	TRBV6-1	few	CASSSGASSYNEQFF	TGTGCCAGCAGTTCAGGGGCCAGCTCCTACAATGAGCAGTTCTTC
TRBJ2-5	NA	TRBV7-6	NA	CATMGGGRETQYF	TGTGCCACCATGGGTGGAGGCCGGGAGACCCAGTACTTC